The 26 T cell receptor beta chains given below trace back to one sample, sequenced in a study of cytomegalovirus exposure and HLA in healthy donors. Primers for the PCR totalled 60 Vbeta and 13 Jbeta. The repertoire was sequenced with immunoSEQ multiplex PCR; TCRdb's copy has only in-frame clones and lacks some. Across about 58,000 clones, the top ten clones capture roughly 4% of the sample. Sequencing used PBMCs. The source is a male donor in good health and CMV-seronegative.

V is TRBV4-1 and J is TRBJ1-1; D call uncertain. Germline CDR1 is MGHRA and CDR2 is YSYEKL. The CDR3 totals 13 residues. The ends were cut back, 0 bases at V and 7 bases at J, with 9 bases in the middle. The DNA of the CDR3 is TGCGCCAGCAGCCAAGAGACGGGTTTTGAAGCTTTCTTT. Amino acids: CASSQETGFEAFF.

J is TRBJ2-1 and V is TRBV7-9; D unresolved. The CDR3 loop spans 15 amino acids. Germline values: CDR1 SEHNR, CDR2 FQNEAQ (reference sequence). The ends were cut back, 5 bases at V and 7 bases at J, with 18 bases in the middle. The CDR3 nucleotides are TGTGCCAGCAGCCTCGGGTCGTTAGAGGCTAATGAGCAGTTCTTC. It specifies CASSLGSLEANEQFF.

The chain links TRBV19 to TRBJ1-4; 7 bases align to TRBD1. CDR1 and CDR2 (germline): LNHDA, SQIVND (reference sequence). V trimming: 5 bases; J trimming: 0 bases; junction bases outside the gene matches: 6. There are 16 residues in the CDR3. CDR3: CASSFRTGATNEKLFF. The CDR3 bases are TGTGCCAGTAGTTTCCGGACAGGAGCAACTAATGAAAAACTGTTTTTT.

The CDR3 DNA is TGCAGCGTTGATAGGGGTAGCTCCTACAATGAGCAGTTCTTC. Amino acid sequence: CSVDRGSSYNEQFF. J is TRBJ2-1 and V is TRBV29-1; D perhaps matches TRBD1 (5 bases). CDR3 length: 14 amino acids. Trimming stripped 3 bases from V and 0 bases from J, with 9 bases between. Germline CDR1 SQVTM, CDR2 ANQGSEA.

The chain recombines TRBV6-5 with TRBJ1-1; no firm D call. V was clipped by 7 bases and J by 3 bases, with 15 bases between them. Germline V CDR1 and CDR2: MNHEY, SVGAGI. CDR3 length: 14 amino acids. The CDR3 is CASMRRVEYTEAFF. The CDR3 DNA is TGTGCCAGCATGAGGAGGGTCGAGTACACTGAAGCTTTCTTT.

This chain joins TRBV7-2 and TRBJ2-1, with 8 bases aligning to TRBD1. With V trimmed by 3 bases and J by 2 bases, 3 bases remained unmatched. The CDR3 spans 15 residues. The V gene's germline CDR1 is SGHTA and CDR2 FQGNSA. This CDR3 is CASSFRTGTYNEQFF. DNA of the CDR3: TGTGCCAGCAGCTTCCGGACAGGGACCTACAATGAGCAGTTCTTC.

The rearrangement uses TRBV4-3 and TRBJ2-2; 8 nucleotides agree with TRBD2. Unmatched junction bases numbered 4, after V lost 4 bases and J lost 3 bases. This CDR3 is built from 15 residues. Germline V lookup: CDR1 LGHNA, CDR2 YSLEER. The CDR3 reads CASSPTSAYTGELFF. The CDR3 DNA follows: TGCGCCAGCAGCCCGACTAGCGCTTACACCGGGGAGCTGTTTTTT.

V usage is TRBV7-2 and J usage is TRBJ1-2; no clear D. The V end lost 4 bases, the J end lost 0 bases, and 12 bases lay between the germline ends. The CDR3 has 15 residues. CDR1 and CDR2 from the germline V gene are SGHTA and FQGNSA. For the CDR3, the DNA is TGTGCCAGCAGCTCTACCACCATTTCTAACTATGGCTACACCTTC. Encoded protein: CASSSTTISNYGYTF.

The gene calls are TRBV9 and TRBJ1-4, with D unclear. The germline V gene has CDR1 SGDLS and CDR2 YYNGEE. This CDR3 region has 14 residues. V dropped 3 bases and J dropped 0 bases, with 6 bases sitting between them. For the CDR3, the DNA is TGTGCCAGCAGCGAGGAGCCAACTAATGAAAAACTGTTTTTT. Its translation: CASSEEPTNEKLFF.

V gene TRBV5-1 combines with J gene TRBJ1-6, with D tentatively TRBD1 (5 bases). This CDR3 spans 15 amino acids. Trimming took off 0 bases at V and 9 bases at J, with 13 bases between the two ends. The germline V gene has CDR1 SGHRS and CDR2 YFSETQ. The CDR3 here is CASSLDQGFSSPLHF. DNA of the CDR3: TGCGCCAGCAGCTTGGACCAGGGCTTTAGTTCACCCCTCCACTTT. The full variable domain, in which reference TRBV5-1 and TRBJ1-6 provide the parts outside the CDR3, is KAGVTQTPRYLIKTRGQQVTLSCSPISGHRSVSWYQQTPGQGLQFLFEYFSETQRNKGNFPGRFSGRQFSNSRSEMNVSTLELGDSALYLCASSLDQGFSSPLHFGNGTRLTVT.

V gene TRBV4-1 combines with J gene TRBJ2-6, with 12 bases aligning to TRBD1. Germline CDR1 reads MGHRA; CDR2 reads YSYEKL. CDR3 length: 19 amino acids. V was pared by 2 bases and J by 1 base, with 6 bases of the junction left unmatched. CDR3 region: CASSQCSGQGASGANVLTF. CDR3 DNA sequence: TGCGCCAGCAGCCAATGCTCGGGACAGGGGGCATCTGGGGCCAACGTCCTGACTTTC.

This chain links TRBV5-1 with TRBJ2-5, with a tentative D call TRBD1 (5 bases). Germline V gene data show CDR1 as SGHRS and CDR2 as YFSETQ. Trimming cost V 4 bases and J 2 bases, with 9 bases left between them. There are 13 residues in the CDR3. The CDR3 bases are TGCGCCAGCAGCAGGGGTCTACAAGAGACCCAGTACTTC. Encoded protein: CASSRGLQETQYF.

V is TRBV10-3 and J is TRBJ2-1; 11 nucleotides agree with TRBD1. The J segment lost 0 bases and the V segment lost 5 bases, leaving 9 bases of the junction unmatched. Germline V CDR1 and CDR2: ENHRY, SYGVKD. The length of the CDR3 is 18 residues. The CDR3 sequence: CAISLGQGVSPSYNEQFF. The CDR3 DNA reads TGTGCCATCAGTTTGGGACAGGGGGTATCTCCCTCCTACAATGAGCAGTTCTTC.

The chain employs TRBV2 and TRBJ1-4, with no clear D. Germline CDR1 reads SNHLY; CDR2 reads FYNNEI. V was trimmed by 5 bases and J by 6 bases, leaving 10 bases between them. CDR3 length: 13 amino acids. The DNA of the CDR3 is TGTGCCAGCAGTATTTCGGTGGATGAAAAACTGTTTTTT. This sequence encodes CASSISVDEKLFF. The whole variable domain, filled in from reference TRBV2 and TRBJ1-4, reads EPEVTQTPSHQVTQMGQEVILRCVPISNHLYFYWYRQILGQKVEFLVSFYNNEISEKSEIFDDQFSVERPDGSNFTLKIRSTKLEDSAMYFCASSISVDEKLFFGSGTQLSVL.

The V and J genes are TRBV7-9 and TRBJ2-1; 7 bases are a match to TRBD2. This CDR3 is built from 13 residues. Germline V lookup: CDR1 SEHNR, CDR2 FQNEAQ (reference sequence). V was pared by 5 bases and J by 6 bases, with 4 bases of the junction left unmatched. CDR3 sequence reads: CASSLGLRNEQFF. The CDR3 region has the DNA TGTGCCAGCAGCCTGGGACTACGCAATGAGCAGTTCTTC.

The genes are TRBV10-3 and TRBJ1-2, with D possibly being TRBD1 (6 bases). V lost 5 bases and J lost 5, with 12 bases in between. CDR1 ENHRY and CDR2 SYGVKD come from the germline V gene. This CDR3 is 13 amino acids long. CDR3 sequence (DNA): TGTGCCATCAGTTGGACAGAAGAGTATGGCTACACCTTC. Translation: CAISWTEEYGYTF.

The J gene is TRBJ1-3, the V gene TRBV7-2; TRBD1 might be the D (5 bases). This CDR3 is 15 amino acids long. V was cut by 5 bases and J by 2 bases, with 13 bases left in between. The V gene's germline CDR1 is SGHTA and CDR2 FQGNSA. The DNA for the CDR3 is TGTGCCAGCAGCCGAACATCAGGGACTGGAAACACCATATATTTT. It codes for CASSRTSGTGNTIYF.

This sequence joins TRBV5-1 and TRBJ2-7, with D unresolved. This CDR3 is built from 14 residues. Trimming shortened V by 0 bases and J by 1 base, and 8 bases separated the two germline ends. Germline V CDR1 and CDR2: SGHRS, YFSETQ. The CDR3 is CASSLGLSSYEQYF. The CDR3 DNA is TGCGCCAGCAGCTTGGGGCTTTCGTCCTACGAGCAGTACTTC.

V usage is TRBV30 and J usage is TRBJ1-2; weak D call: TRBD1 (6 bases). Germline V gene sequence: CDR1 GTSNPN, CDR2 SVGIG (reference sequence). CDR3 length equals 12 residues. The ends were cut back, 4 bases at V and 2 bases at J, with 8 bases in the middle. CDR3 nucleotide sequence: TGTGCCTGGAACAGGGACAACTATGGCTACACCTTC. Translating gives CAWNRDNYGYTF.

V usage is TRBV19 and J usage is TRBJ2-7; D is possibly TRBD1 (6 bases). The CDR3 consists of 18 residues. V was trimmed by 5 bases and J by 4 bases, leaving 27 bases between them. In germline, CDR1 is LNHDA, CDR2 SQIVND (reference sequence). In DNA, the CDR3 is TGTGCCAGTAGTCCCGACTCCAGACAGGCGGTTCTGGGGTACGAGCAGTACTTC. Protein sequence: CASSPDSRQAVLGYEQYF. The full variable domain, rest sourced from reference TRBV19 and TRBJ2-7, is DGGITQSPKYLFRKEGQNVTLSCEQNLNHDAMYWYRQDPGQGLRLIYYSQIVNDFQKGDIAEGYSVSREKKESFPLTVTSAQKNPTAFYLCASSPDSRQAVLGYEQYFGPGTRLTVT.

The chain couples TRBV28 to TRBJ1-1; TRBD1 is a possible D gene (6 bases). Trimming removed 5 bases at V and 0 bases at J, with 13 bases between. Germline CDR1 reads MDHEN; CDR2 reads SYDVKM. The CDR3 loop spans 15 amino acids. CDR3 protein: CASSTGTRMNTEAFF. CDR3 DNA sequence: TGTGCCAGCAGTACAGGGACTAGGATGAACACTGAAGCTTTCTTT.

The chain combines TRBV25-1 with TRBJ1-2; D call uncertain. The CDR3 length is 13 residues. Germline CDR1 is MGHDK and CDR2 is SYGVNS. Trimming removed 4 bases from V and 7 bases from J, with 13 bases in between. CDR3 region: CASSAPGNIGYTF. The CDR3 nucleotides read TGTGCCAGCAGTGCCCCCGGGAACATTGGCTACACCTTC.

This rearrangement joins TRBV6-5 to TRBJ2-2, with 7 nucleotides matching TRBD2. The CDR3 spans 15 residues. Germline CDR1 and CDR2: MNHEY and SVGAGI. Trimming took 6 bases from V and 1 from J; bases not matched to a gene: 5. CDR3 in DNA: TGTGCCAGCAGCCTGACTAGCTGGAACACCGGGGAGCTGTTTTTT. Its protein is CASSLTSWNTGELFF.

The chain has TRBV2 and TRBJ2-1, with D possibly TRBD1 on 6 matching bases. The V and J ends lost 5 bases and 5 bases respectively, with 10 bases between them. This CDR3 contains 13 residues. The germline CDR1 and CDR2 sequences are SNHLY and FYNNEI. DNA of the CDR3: TGTGCCAGCAGTCCCGGACAGAACAATGAGCAGTTCTTC. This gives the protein CASSPGQNNEQFF.

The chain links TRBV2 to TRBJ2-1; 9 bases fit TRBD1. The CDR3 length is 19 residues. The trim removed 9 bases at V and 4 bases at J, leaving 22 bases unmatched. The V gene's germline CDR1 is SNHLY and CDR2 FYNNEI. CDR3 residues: CARKVGVGTGSSGYNEQFF. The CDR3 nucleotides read TGTGCCAGAAAAGTAGGCGTCGGGACAGGGAGTAGTGGGTACAATGAGCAGTTCTTC.

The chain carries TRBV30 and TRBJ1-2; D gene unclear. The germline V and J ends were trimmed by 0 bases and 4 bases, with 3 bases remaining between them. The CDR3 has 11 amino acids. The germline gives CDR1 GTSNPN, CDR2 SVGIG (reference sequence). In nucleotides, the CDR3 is TGTGCCTGGAGTGTCTTCTATGGCTACACCTTC. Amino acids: CAWSVFYGYTF. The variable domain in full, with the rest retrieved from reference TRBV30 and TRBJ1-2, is SQTIHQWPATLVQPVGSPLSLECTVEGTSNPNLYWYRQAAGRGLQLLFYSVGIGQISSEVPQNLSASRPQDRQFILSSKKLLLSDSGFYLCAWSVFYGYTFGSGTRLTVV.